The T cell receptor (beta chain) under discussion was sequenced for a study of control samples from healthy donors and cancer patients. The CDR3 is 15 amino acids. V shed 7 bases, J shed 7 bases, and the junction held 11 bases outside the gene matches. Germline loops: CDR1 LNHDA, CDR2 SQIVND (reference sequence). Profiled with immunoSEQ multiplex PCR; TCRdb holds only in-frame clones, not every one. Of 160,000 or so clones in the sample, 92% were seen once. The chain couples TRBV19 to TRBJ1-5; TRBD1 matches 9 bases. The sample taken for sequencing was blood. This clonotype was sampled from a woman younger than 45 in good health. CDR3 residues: CASNPGQGVYQPQHF. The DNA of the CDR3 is TGTGCCAGTAATCCGGGACAGGGAGTTTACCAGCCCCAGCATTTT.